These 20 T cell receptor beta chains originate from one sample sequenced in a study of shared clonotypes between healthy human individuals. Here immunoSEQ multiplex PCR was the method, and the copy in TCRdb shows in-frame clones only, minus some. The repertoire holds 2 million or so clones, with 90% to 95% as singletons. The material sequenced was naive CD4+ T cells sorted from blood. Subset indicated: CD45RA+ positively selected. The receptors here all came from a man younger than 35 in good health.

V gene TRBV5-6 combines with J gene TRBJ2-7; the D is unclear. The CDR3 length is 11 residues. Trimming stripped 4 bases from V and 5 bases from J, with 7 bases between. Germline CDR1 and CDR2: SGHDT and YYEEEE. In nucleotides, the CDR3 is TGTGCCAGCAGCCAGGCTCACGAGCAGTACTTC. This translates into CASSQAHEQYF. Using reference TRBV5-6 and TRBJ2-7 for the parts outside the CDR3, the full variable domain is DAGVTQSPTHLIKTRGQQVTLRCSPKSGHDTVSWYQQALGQGPQFIFQYYEEEERQRGNFPDRFSGHQFPNYSSELNVNALLLGDSALYLCASSQAHEQYFGPGTRLTVT.

For this clone: At the DNA level, this CDR3 is encoded by other sequences in the same sample as well. The chain has TRBV6-5 and TRBJ1-1, with 11 bases fitting TRBD1. CDR3 size: 14 residues. The V segment lost 5 bases and the J segment 4 bases; nucleotides outside the gene matches: 3. The V gene's germline CDR1 is MNHEY and CDR2 SVGAGI. CDR3 coding DNA: TGTGCCAGCAGTCTTGGGACAGGGGGCACTGAAGCTTTCTTT. Its translation: CASSLGTGGTEAFF.

The genes are TRBV11-2 and TRBJ2-6, with D perhaps given as TRBD1 or TRBD2 (6 bases each). This CDR3 spans 19 amino acids. The V end lost 5 bases, the J end lost 0 bases, and 20 bases lay between the germline ends. Germline CDR1 reads SGHAT; CDR2 reads FQNNGV. Written as DNA, the CDR3 is TGTGCCAGCAGCCCACGGGGGCAGGGAAAATACTCTGGGGCCAACGTCCTGACTTTC. Its translation is CASSPRGQGKYSGANVLTF.

The gene calls are TRBV9 and TRBJ1-6; 9 bases map to TRBD1. V lost 3 bases to trimming and J lost 7 bases; unmatched junction nucleotides: 5. This CDR3 spans 15 amino acids. Germline-derived CDR1 and CDR2 are SGDLS and YYNGEE. For the CDR3, the DNA is TGTGCCAGCAGCGCATCGGGACAGGGAAATTCACCCCTCCACTTT. It yields the protein CASSASGQGNSPLHF.

This clone was seen just once. The chain has TRBV7-9 and TRBJ2-3; the D is unclear. The CDR3 spans 14 residues. The ends were cut back, 2 bases at V and 0 bases at J, with 6 bases in the middle. Germline V lookup: CDR1 SEHNR, CDR2 FQNEAQ (reference sequence). CDR3 in DNA: TGTGCCAGCAGCTTAAGGAGAAGCACAGATACGCAGTATTTT. Translation gives CASSLRRSTDTQYF.

The rearrangement links TRBV28 to TRBJ1-6, with D tentatively TRBD1 (5 bases). This CDR3 is 17 amino acids long. From germline, CDR1 is MDHEN and CDR2 SYDVKM. Trimming took off 6 bases at V and 7 bases at J, with 22 bases between the two ends. The CDR3 DNA reads TGTGCCAGCAGCCCCGGGCAGGGTGGTTTTCAGAATTCACCCCTCCACTTT. Its translation: CASSPGQGGFQNSPLHF. Complete variable domain (other parts from reference TRBV28 and TRBJ1-6): DVKVTQSSRYLVKRTGEKVFLECVQDMDHENMFWYRQDPGLGLRLIYFSYDVKMKEKGDIPEGYSVSREKKERFSLILESASTNQTSMYLCASSPGQGGFQNSPLHFGNGTRLTVT.

This chain uses TRBV30 with TRBJ1-2; D is unclear. The CDR3 consists of 10 residues. The germline gives CDR1 GTSNPN, CDR2 SVGIG (reference sequence). V lost 1 base, J lost 3 bases, and 0 bases lay in between. The CDR3 sequence: CAWSDYGYTF. CDR3 DNA sequence: TGTGCCTGGAGTGACTATGGCTACACCTTC.

The chain links TRBV6-5 to TRBJ2-7, with D tentatively TRBD1 (5 bases). From germline, CDR1 is MNHEY and CDR2 SVGAGI. The V end lost 5 bases, the J end lost 3 bases, and 8 bases lay between the germline ends. The CDR3 extends over 12 amino acids. The CDR3 DNA sequence: TGTGCCAGCAGTATAGACAGCTACGAGCAGTACTTC. It encodes CASSIDSYEQYF.

The genes are TRBV28 and TRBJ2-5, with 8 nucleotides matching TRBD1. In germline, CDR1 is MDHEN, CDR2 SYDVKM. This CDR3 contains 14 residues. J gave up 5 bases and V 6 bases, and 8 bases lay outside the gene matches. CDR3 residues: CASRRDRGAETQYF. The DNA for the CDR3 is TGTGCCAGCAGACGTGACAGGGGTGCGGAGACCCAGTACTTC.

This chain joins TRBV11-3 and TRBJ2-3; D is undetermined. From germline, CDR1 is SGHNT and CDR2 YENEEA. Trimming cost V 0 bases and J 3 bases, with 4 bases left between them. CDR3 length: 13 amino acids. CDR3 sequence (DNA): TGTGCCAGCAGCTTAGATCAGACAGATACGCAGTATTTT. Its protein is CASSLDQTDTQYF.

About this clone: Other DNA sequences of this sample code for an identical CDR3. The rearrangement joins TRBV19 to TRBJ2-3; no definite D call. This CDR3 spans 13 amino acids. Germline CDR1 is LNHDA and CDR2 is SQIVND (reference sequence). The germline V and J ends were trimmed by 0 bases and 2 bases, with 3 bases remaining between them. This CDR3 is CASSIDLTDTQYF. The CDR3 DNA reads TGTGCCAGTAGTATAGATCTCACAGATACGCAGTATTTT. The full variable domain, completed using reference TRBV19 and TRBJ2-3, is DGGITQSPKYLFRKEGQNVTLSCEQNLNHDAMYWYRQDPGQGLRLIYYSQIVNDFQKGDIAEGYSVSREKKESFPLTVTSAQKNPTAFYLCASSIDLTDTQYFGPGTRLTVL.

V usage is TRBV7-2 and J usage is TRBJ2-2, with 8 bases lining up with TRBD1. J was trimmed by 0 bases and V by 5 bases; bases with no gene match: 2. The germline V gene encodes CDR1 SGHTA and CDR2 FQGNSA. CDR3 length: 15 amino acids. This CDR3 is CASSQGQANTGELFF. CDR3 DNA: TGTGCCAGCAGCCAGGGACAGGCGAACACCGGGGAGCTGTTTTTT.

The chain links TRBV28 to TRBJ1-5; no reliable D call. This CDR3 is built from 15 residues. Deletions cut 5 bases from V and 11 bases from J, with 22 bases between. The germline gives CDR1 MDHEN, CDR2 SYDVKM. CDR3 residues: CASSPRLGVLSAQHF. CDR3 DNA: TGTGCCAGCAGTCCGCGGCTCGGGGTCCTCTCTGCCCAGCATTTT.

The chain joins TRBV19 to TRBJ1-4; no clear D. The CDR3 is made up of 14 amino acids. V was trimmed by 2 bases and J by 8 bases, leaving 12 bases between them. CDR1 and CDR2 (germline): LNHDA, SQIVND (reference sequence). The chain's CDR3 is CASSIRAGKEKLFF. In nucleotides, the CDR3 is TGTGCCAGTAGTATAAGGGCGGGGAAGGAAAAACTGTTTTTT.

The chain couples TRBV28 to TRBJ2-5, with TRBD1 as a possible D gene (6 bases). Germline V gene sequence: CDR1 MDHEN, CDR2 SYDVKM. The CDR3 covers 16 residues. The V end lost 5 bases, the J end lost 3 bases, and 19 bases lay between the germline ends. The CDR3 here is CASSPTSWGLKETQYF. The CDR3 DNA reads as TGTGCCAGCAGTCCGACCTCCTGGGGGCTGAAAGAGACCCAGTACTTC.

A note on this clone: The identical CDR3 is also encoded by other nucleotide sequences in the sample. This sequence joins TRBV28 and TRBJ1-5; D remains ambiguous. The V end was cut by 6 bases, the J end by 6 bases, with 9 bases between. The CDR3 is 12 residues long. Germline-derived CDR1 and CDR2 are MDHEN and SYDVKM. In nucleotides, the CDR3 is TGTGCCAGCAGCCTCCTTACTCAGCCCCAGCATTTT. As protein: CASSLLTQPQHF.

This rearrangement joins TRBV2 to TRBJ2-7, with 7 bases identical to TRBD1. The J segment lost 1 base and the V segment lost 6 bases, leaving 3 bases of the junction unmatched. Germline V lookup: CDR1 SNHLY, CDR2 FYNNEI. The CDR3 runs to 13 residues. CDR3: CASRGTASYEQYF. CDR3 DNA sequence: TGTGCCAGCAGGGGGACAGCGTCCTACGAGCAGTACTTC.

Note on this clone: Other nucleotide sequences in the sample specify the same CDR3. The V gene is TRBV10-3, the J gene TRBJ1-4; 8 nucleotides match TRBD1. Germline V lookup: CDR1 ENHRY, CDR2 SYGVKD. V shed 2 bases and J 8 bases; nucleotides not matched to a gene: 1. The CDR3 covers 13 residues. The DNA for the CDR3 is TGTGCCATCAGTGAGGACAGGGGCGAAAAACTGTTTTTT. This encodes CAISEDRGEKLFF.

CDR3 in DNA: TGTGCCTCTACAGGGGAAGAGTATGGCTACACCTTC. This sequence encodes CASTGEEYGYTF. The V call is TRBV2, the J call TRBJ1-2; 7 bases fit TRBD1. The CDR3 contains 12 residues. Per the germline V gene, CDR1 is SNHLY and CDR2 is FYNNEI. The V gene end was trimmed by 11 bases and the J gene end by 5 bases; junction bases not matched to a gene: 8.

The CDR3 spells CAITGARTDTQYF. The CDR3 coding sequence is TGTGCCATCACAGGGGCGCGGACAGATACGCAGTATTTT. The rearrangement joins TRBV10-3 to TRBJ2-3; maybe TRBD1 (6 bases). The CDR3 loop spans 13 amino acids. Germline V CDR1 and CDR2: ENHRY, SYGVKD. V was trimmed by 7 bases and J by 3 bases, leaving 11 bases between them.